This entry lists 29 T cell receptor beta chains sequenced from one sample in a study of cytotoxic CD8 clonotypes in ibrutinib-treated CLL. Libraries were prepared by immunoSEQ multiplex PCR; TCRdb keeps only in-frame clonotypes and omits some of them. The profile shows 300,000 to 350,000 clones, about 80% of them singletons. The starting material was PBMCs, obtained before ibrutinib treatment. The receptors shown here come from a human donor with chronic lymphocytic leukemia.

This chain links TRBV10-2 with TRBJ2-7, with TRBD2 identical over 10 bases. The CDR3 is made up of 13 amino acids. In germline, CDR1 is WSHSY, CDR2 SAAADI. V gave up 7 bases and J gave up 9 bases; unmatched junction bases: 9. This CDR3 is CASTVAGGPGQYF. The DNA of the CDR3 is TGCGCCAGCACGGTAGCGGGAGGTCCTGGGCAGTACTTC.

The sample holds a few counts of this clone. This chain links TRBV5-8 with TRBJ2-5; no reliable D call. The CDR3 runs to 13 residues. Trimming pared 5 bases from V and 1 base from J, leaving 9 bases between. CDR1 and CDR2 (germline): SGHTS, YDEGEE. The CDR3 loop is CASRWVGQETQYF. The CDR3 DNA reads as TGTGCCAGCAGATGGGTGGGCCAAGAGACCCAGTACTTC.

The chain uses TRBV11-2 and TRBJ2-2, with D possibly TRBD1 on 5 matching bases. V was clipped by 4 bases and J by 1 base, with 19 bases between them. The length of the CDR3 is 18 residues. Germline V lookup: CDR1 SGHAT, CDR2 FQNNGV. CDR3 protein: CASSSTRVPDRNTGELFF. The CDR3 DNA follows: TGTGCCAGCAGCTCTACCCGAGTGCCCGACAGGAACACCGGGGAGCTGTTTTTT.

DNA for the CDR3: TGCGCCAGCAGCCAAGTCGGCGCAGGGAGCACAGATACGCAGTATTTT. This sequence encodes CASSQVGAGSTDTQYF. The chain employs TRBV4-3 and TRBJ2-3; D perhaps matches TRBD1 (5 bases). CDR1 LGHNA and CDR2 YSLEER come from the germline V gene. V lost 1 base and J 0 bases, leaving 11 bases between the germline ends. This CDR3 spans 16 amino acids.

The CDR3 bases are TGTGCCATCAGCCGCGACAAACAAGAGACCCAGTACTTC. It codes for CAISRDKQETQYF. The J gene is TRBJ2-5, the V gene TRBV10-3; D gene unclear. V was pared by 6 bases and J by 2 bases, with 10 bases between. Germline assignment: CDR1 ENHRY and CDR2 SYGVKD. The CDR3 has 13 residues.

This chain joins TRBV6-6 and TRBJ2-7; D is undetermined. This CDR3 has 11 amino acids. The V and J ends lost 4 bases and 3 bases respectively, with 4 bases between them. Germline lookup yields CDR1 MNHNY and CDR2 SVGAGI (reference sequence). The DNA of the CDR3 is TGTGCCAGCAGTTCATACTACGAGCAGTACTTC. This codes for CASSSYYEQYF.

V is TRBV5-4 and J is TRBJ1-2; 9 bases map to TRBD1. Unmatched junction bases numbered 8, after V lost 2 bases and J lost 6 bases. Germline V CDR1 and CDR2: SGHNT, YYREEE (reference sequence). This CDR3 is built from 15 residues. The CDR3 DNA is TGTGCCAGCAGCTTAGCGGGACAGGGTATAGATGGCTACACCTTC. Translated, it gives CASSLAGQGIDGYTF.

The chain is built from TRBV4-3 and TRBJ2-5, with no clear D. Germline CDR1 LGHNA, CDR2 YSLEER. The CDR3 runs 16 residues. With 0 bases removed from V and 1 base from J, the gap between germline ends came to 12 bases. The CDR3 nucleotides read TGCGCCAGCAGCCAAGATAGGTCGGGTTTCCAAGAGACCCAGTACTTC. Residues: CASSQDRSGFQETQYF.

Worth noting for this clone: Other DNA sequences in the sample encode the same CDR3. The V call is TRBV28, the J call TRBJ1-2; maybe TRBD1 (5 bases). The V end lost 1 base, the J end lost 5 bases, and 5 bases lay between the germline ends. Germline V gives CDR1 MDHEN, CDR2 SYDVKM. The CDR3 extends over 12 amino acids. This CDR3 is CASSLSGYGYTF. For the CDR3, the DNA is TGTGCCAGCAGTTTATCAGGGTATGGCTACACCTTC.

The chain joins TRBV25-1 to TRBJ1-1; possible D gene TRBD1, 6 bases. Trimming pared 6 bases from V and 3 bases from J, leaving 14 bases between. Per the germline V gene, CDR1 is MGHDK and CDR2 is SYGVNS. The CDR3 spans 14 residues. CDR3 DNA: TGTGCCAGCAGGGCCCCGGGACATTACACTGAAGCTTTCTTT. This codes for CASRAPGHYTEAFF.

The chain carries TRBV15 and TRBJ2-1, with D perhaps matching TRBD1 or TRBD2 (5 bases each). The germline V gene has CDR1 LNHNV and CDR2 YYDKDF (reference sequence). The V and J ends lost 8 bases and 7 bases respectively, with 21 bases between them. The CDR3 sequence is 15 residues long. CDR3 coding DNA: TGTGCCACCGAAGAACCCGGGACGGCCAATAATGAGCAGTTCTTC. It is translated as CATEEPGTANNEQFF.

DNA of the CDR3: TGTGCCTGGAGCACAGGGGTGAGCAATCAGCCCCAGCATTTT. Amino acids: CAWSTGVSNQPQHF. The chain joins TRBV30 to TRBJ1-5; 7 nucleotides agree with TRBD1. V trimming: 3 bases; J trimming: 1 base; junction bases outside the gene matches: 3. Germline V gives CDR1 GTSNPN, CDR2 SVGIG (reference sequence). The CDR3 runs 14 residues.

V usage is TRBV4-2 and J usage is TRBJ2-7; D uncertain. Germline loops: CDR1 LGHNA, CDR2 YNFKEQ. Deletions cut 1 base from V and 4 bases from J, with 14 bases between. The CDR3 runs to 15 residues. The CDR3 sequence: CASSQGTGNNYEQYF. In nucleotides, the CDR3 is TGTGCCAGCAGCCAAGGGACCGGTAACAATTACGAGCAGTACTTC.

The V call is TRBV10-2, the J call TRBJ1-4; 8 nucleotides line up with TRBD1. The V segment lost 5 bases and the J segment 5 bases; nucleotides outside the gene matches: 7. This CDR3 is 15 amino acids long. Germline values: CDR1 WSHSY, CDR2 SAAADI. CDR3 sequence reads: CASSKRQGTNEKLFF. The CDR3 region has the DNA TGCGCCAGCAGTAAACGACAGGGGACAAATGAAAAACTGTTTTTT.

J is TRBJ2-1 and V is TRBV30, with 7 bases lining up with TRBD2. With 8 bases clipped from V and 0 bases from J, the junction kept 7 bases outside the gene matches. In germline, CDR1 is GTSNPN, CDR2 SVGIG (reference sequence). This CDR3 is built from 14 residues. In DNA form, the CDR3 reads TGTGCCGGGGGGGTGGCGAGCTCCTACAATGAGCAGTTCTTC. Its protein product is CAGGVASSYNEQFF. Supplemented by reference TRBV30 and TRBJ2-1, the full variable domain reads SQTIHQWPATLVQPVGSPLSLECTVEGTSNPNLYWYRQAAGRGLQLLFYSVGIGQISSEVPQNLSASRPQDRQFILSSKKLLLSDSGFYLCAGGVASSYNEQFFGPGTRLTVL.

The gene calls are TRBV28 and TRBJ1-5, with D perhaps TRBD1 (5 bases). Trimming stripped 5 bases from V and 2 bases from J, with 16 bases between. The length of the CDR3 is 16 residues. The germline CDR1 and CDR2 sequences are MDHEN and SYDVKM. CDR3 sequence (DNA): TGTGCCAGCAGTCCCCGGGGGTTCCGGCGCAATCAGCCCCAGCATTTT. Protein sequence: CASSPRGFRRNQPQHF.

V gene TRBV4-3 combines with J gene TRBJ2-2; D assignment may be TRBD1 or TRBD2 (5 bases each). In germline, CDR1 is LGHNA, CDR2 YSLEER. V shed 3 bases and J shed 6 bases, with 17 bases lying between them. This CDR3 contains 16 residues. CDR3 DNA sequence: TGCGCCAGCAGCCAGCGCCCGGGACCCCAGTCCGGGGAGCTGTTTTTT. Its protein product is CASSQRPGPQSGELFF.

The chain has TRBV4-1 and TRBJ2-1; 11 bases are a match to TRBD2. V trimming: 4 bases; J trimming: 5 bases; junction bases outside the gene matches: 4. The CDR3 runs to 15 residues. Per germline, CDR1 MGHRA and CDR2 YSYEKL. CDR3 coding DNA: TGCGCCAGCAGCCGGGAGGGACTAGCGGACAATGAGCAGTTCTTC. It specifies CASSREGLADNEQFF.

The V and J genes are TRBV30 and TRBJ2-5, with a possible D match to TRBD2 (5 bases). V shed 2 bases and J shed 5 bases, with 12 bases lying between them. The CDR3 extends over 13 amino acids. The germline V gene has CDR1 GTSNPN and CDR2 SVGIG (reference sequence). CDR3 protein: CAWSFNAGETQYF. Here the CDR3 DNA reads TGTGCCTGGAGTTTTAACGCGGGTGAGACCCAGTACTTC.

V gene TRBV4-2 combines with J gene TRBJ2-1; D gene unclear. CDR1 and CDR2 from the germline V gene are LGHNA and YNFKEQ. The length of the CDR3 is 12 residues. V was clipped by 1 base and J by 7 bases, with 5 bases between them. Here the CDR3 DNA reads TGTGCCAGCAGCCAAGTGGCGAATGAGCAGTTCTTC. It encodes CASSQVANEQFF.

The rearrangement joins TRBV18 to TRBJ2-5, with D maybe TRBD2 (6 bases). Germline loops: CDR1 KGHSH, CDR2 LQKENI. Trimming shortened V by 2 bases and J by 4 bases, and 20 bases separated the two germline ends. The CDR3 sequence is 17 residues long. The CDR3 DNA sequence: TGTGCCAGCTCACCAAGTCAGGAACGGGAGACGGGAGAGACCCAGTACTTC. This translates into CASSPSQERETGETQYF.

The gene calls are TRBV7-9 and TRBJ2-7; weak D call: TRBD1 (5 bases). This CDR3 contains 14 residues. Trimming took off 3 bases at V and 6 bases at J, with 15 bases between the two ends. The germline V gene encodes CDR1 SEHNR and CDR2 FQNEAQ (reference sequence). The CDR3 loop is CASSFFGAVAEQYF. CDR3 in DNA: TGTGCCAGCAGCTTTTTTGGGGCCGTCGCCGAGCAGTACTTC.

The V and J genes are TRBV27 and TRBJ1-1, with a weak D call TRBD1 (6 bases). This CDR3 is 14 amino acids long. The germline V and J ends were trimmed by 6 bases and 2 bases, with 13 bases remaining between them. Per the germline V gene, CDR1 is MNHEY and CDR2 is SMNVEV (reference sequence). The CDR3 DNA is TGTGCCAGCAGCCTTAGGGGGATTAACACTGAAGCTTTCTTT. Its protein product is CASSLRGINTEAFF.

The V call is TRBV30, the J call TRBJ1-2, with a possible D match to TRBD1 (6 bases). The CDR3 totals 13 residues. Looked up from germline, CDR1 is GTSNPN and CDR2 is SVGIG (reference sequence). With 2 bases removed from V and 4 bases from J, the gap between germline ends came to 11 bases. CDR3 protein: CAWSLRTAYGYTF. Here the CDR3 DNA reads TGTGCCTGGAGTTTAAGGACAGCCTATGGCTACACCTTC.

J is TRBJ2-3 and V is TRBV5-1; TRBD2 agrees at 7 bases. The trim removed 0 bases at V and 0 bases at J, leaving 7 bases unmatched. This CDR3 has 17 amino acids. CDR1 is SGHRS, CDR2 YFSETQ, per germline. The CDR3 DNA sequence: TGCGCCAGCAGCTTGGTGGCTAGCGGAGGGAGCACAGATACGCAGTATTTT. Translating gives CASSLVASGGSTDTQYF.

This clone was counted a single time. The chain combines TRBV5-6 with TRBJ2-7; 9 bases align to TRBD2. Looked up from germline, CDR1 is SGHDT and CDR2 is YYEEEE. This CDR3 is 18 amino acids long. V was clipped by 0 bases and J by 0 bases; unmatched bases: 10. The CDR3 DNA is TGTGCCAGCAGCTTGGAACTCGGCGGGAGGGTCAGCTCCTACGAGCAGTACTTC. It yields the protein CASSLELGGRVSSYEQYF.

The chain has TRBV29-1 and TRBJ1-3; no reliable D call. The CDR3 length is 12 residues. Germline CDR1 is SQVTM and CDR2 is ANQGSEA. Trimming stripped 6 bases from V and 0 bases from J, with 6 bases between. In DNA form, the CDR3 reads TGCAGCGTCCCGATCTCTGGAAACACCATATATTTT. Residues: CSVPISGNTIYF. The full variable domain, in which reference TRBV29-1 and TRBJ1-3 provide the parts outside the CDR3, is SAVISQKPSRDICQRGTSLTIQCQVDSQVTMMFWYRQQPGQSLTLIATANQGSEATYESGFVIDKFPISRPNLTFSTLTVSNMSPEDSSIYLCSVPISGNTIYFGEGSWLTVV.

The chain has TRBV6-6 and TRBJ1-3; D call uncertain. V lost 5 bases and J 0 bases, leaving 8 bases between the germline ends. The CDR3 spans 14 residues. Germline V CDR1 and CDR2: MNHNY, SVGAGI (reference sequence). CDR3 loop: CASSQTDSGNTIYF. In nucleotides, the CDR3 is TGTGCCAGCAGTCAGACGGACTCTGGAAACACCATATATTTT.

This chain connects TRBV7-9 to TRBJ2-7; TRBD1 matches 7 bases. The CDR3 length is 15 residues. Germline CDR1 reads SEHNR; CDR2 reads FQNEAQ (reference sequence). V lost 5 bases, J lost 0 bases, and 7 bases stayed unmatched. CDR3 region: CASSQDRPSSYEQYF. In nucleotides, the CDR3 is TGTGCCAGCAGCCAGGACAGGCCGAGCTCCTACGAGCAGTACTTC.